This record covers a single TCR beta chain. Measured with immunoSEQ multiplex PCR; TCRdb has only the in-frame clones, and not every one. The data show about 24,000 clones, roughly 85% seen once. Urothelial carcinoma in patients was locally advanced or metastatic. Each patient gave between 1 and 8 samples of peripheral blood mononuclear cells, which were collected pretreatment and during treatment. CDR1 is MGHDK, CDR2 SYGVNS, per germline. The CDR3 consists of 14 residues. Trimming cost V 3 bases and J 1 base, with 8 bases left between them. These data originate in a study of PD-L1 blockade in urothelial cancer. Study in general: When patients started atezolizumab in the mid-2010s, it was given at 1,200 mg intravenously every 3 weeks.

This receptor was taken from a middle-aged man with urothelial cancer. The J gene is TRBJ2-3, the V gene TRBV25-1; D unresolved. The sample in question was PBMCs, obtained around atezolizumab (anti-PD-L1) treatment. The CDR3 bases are TGTGCCAGCAGTGAGGGCCTTGGCACAGATACGCAGTATTTT. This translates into CASSEGLGTDTQYF.